Listed here are 29 T cell receptor beta chains from one sample, sequenced in a study of T-cell reconstitution after alpha-beta-depleted transplantation in children. Unique molecular identifiers were used in preparing the TCRbeta library. Each CDR3 protein gets one entry after TCRdb re-called the PCR reads with MiXCR. The sample contains approximately 500,000 distinct CDR3 sequences, over 20% of which appear only once. Sample: PBMCs, taken before TCRalphabeta/CD19-depleted stem cell transplant. These receptors all come from a boy under three years old with Wiskott-Aldrich syndrome, due to receive a stem cell transplant.

This clonotype was counted between two and nine times. The rearrangement uses TRBV12-3 or TRBV12-4 and TRBJ1-2; D remains unclear. Trimming shortened V by 5 bases and J by 4 bases, and 20 bases separated the two germline ends. The CDR3 contains 16 residues. The CDR3 coding sequence is TGTGCCAGCAGTAGATCCCCCCGGCAGCGAGCCTATGGCTACACCTTC. It yields the protein CASSRSPRQRAYGYTF.

The chain couples TRBV20-1 to TRBJ2-1, with D unresolved. From germline, CDR1 is DFQATT and CDR2 SNEGSKA (reference sequence). V lost 6 bases and J 10 bases, leaving 10 bases between the germline ends. CDR3 length: 10 amino acids. The CDR3 nucleotides read TGCAGTGCCACCGGAGAGGAGCAGTTCTTC. Translating gives CSATGEEQFF.

J is TRBJ1-1 and V is TRBV12-3 or TRBV12-4; tentatively, D is TRBD1 (5 bases). The V end was cut by 5 bases, the J end by 1 base, with 14 bases between. The CDR3 is 15 amino acids. In DNA form, the CDR3 reads TGTGCCAGCAGTGCCTTTGCTGGGGGGAACACTGAAGCTTTCTTT. This translates into CASSAFAGGNTEAFF.

J is TRBJ1-3 and V is TRBV7-3; 11 bases map to TRBD1. This CDR3 is 16 amino acids long. Germline V gene sequence: CDR1 SGHTA, CDR2 FQGTGA. V gave up 5 bases and J gave up 6 bases; unmatched junction bases: 9. The CDR3 DNA reads as TGTGCCAGCAGCCAAGCCGGGACAGGGGGGGAAAACACCATATATTTT. It encodes CASSQAGTGGENTIYF. Full variable domain (outside the CDR3, taken from reference TRBV7-3 and TRBJ1-3): GAGVSQTPSNKVTEKGKYVELRCDPISGHTALYWYRQSLGQGPEFLIYFQGTGAADDSGLPNDRFFAVRPEGSVSTLKIQRTERGDSAVYLCASSQAGTGGENTIYFGEGSWLTVV.

The chain links TRBV5-1 to TRBJ2-1; 14 nucleotides match TRBD2. V trimming: 4 bases; J trimming: 9 bases; junction bases outside the gene matches: 9. The germline CDR1 and CDR2 sequences are SGHRS and YFSETQ. This CDR3 region has 16 residues. In nucleotides, the CDR3 is TGCGCCAGCAGCCAACCGGGGACTAGCGGGAGCATTGAGCAGTTCTTC. Translating it yields CASSQPGTSGSIEQFF. Full variable domain (remainder filled in from reference TRBV5-1 and TRBJ2-1): KAGVTQTPRYLIKTRGQQVTLSCSPISGHRSVSWYQQTPGQGLQFLFEYFSETQRNKGNFPGRFSGRQFSNSRSEMNVSTLELGDSALYLCASSQPGTSGSIEQFFGPGTRLTVL.

This clonotype was found a few times. The chain employs TRBV30 and TRBJ2-3, with D unresolved. Germline CDR1 is GTSNPN and CDR2 is SVGIG (reference sequence). The CDR3 has 11 residues. V lost 1 base, J lost 4 bases, and 3 bases lay in between. The CDR3 region has the DNA TGTGCCTGGAGTGGCGCAGATACGCAGTATTTT. Translated: CAWSGADTQYF.

This chain links TRBV29-1 with TRBJ1-1, with 9 nucleotides matching TRBD1. Germline V CDR1 and CDR2: SQVTM, ANQGSEA. This CDR3 region has 14 residues. The V and J ends lost 5 bases and 6 bases, in that order; junction bases with no gene match: 10. Here the CDR3 DNA reads TGCAGCGTTCTACCGGGACAGGGAGTCGCTGAAGCTTTCTTT. It translates to CSVLPGQGVAEAFF.

V gene TRBV27 combines with J gene TRBJ2-6; 7 nucleotides agree with TRBD1. CDR1 and CDR2 from the germline V gene are MNHEY and SMNVEV (reference sequence). Trimming removed 4 bases from V and 4 bases from J; junction bases left unmatched: 7. The CDR3 is 16 residues long. CDR3 coding DNA: TGTGCCAGCAGTTCTCCGAGGGGGCAGGGGGCCAACGTCCTGACTTTC. Protein sequence: CASSSPRGQGANVLTF.

The chain's CDR3 is CASSPSGTYVTMNTEAFF. CDR3 sequence (DNA): TGCGCCAGCAGCCCGTCCGGGACGTATGTCACGATGAACACTGAAGCTTTCTTT. The gene calls are TRBV4-1 and TRBJ1-1; weak D call: TRBD1 (5 bases). The CDR3 loop spans 18 amino acids. Between the trimmed V and J ends, which lost 4 bases and 0 bases, there was a span of 21 bases. The V gene's germline CDR1 is MGHRA and CDR2 YSYEKL.

The V gene is TRBV29-1, the J gene TRBJ2-2; D gene unclear. This CDR3 has 11 amino acids. V lost 7 bases and J lost 2, with 5 bases in between. Germline V gives CDR1 SQVTM, CDR2 ANQGSEA. The chain's CDR3 is CSADNTGELFF. CDR3 DNA sequence: TGCAGCGCCGATAACACCGGGGAGCTGTTTTTT.

J is TRBJ2-3 and V is TRBV18; 7 positions match TRBD1. Germline-derived CDR1 and CDR2 are KGHSH and LQKENI. Trimming at V came to 0 bases and at J to 6 bases, leaving 15 bases not matched to a gene. The CDR3 has 18 amino acids. This chain's CDR3 is CASSPPITLTGDVDTQYF. DNA of the CDR3: TGTGCCAGCTCACCACCTATTACCCTAACAGGGGACGTGGATACGCAGTATTTT.

This sequence joins TRBV19 and TRBJ2-3; D uncertain. The CDR3 is made up of 12 amino acids. Germline CDR1 is LNHDA and CDR2 is SQIVND (reference sequence). The V and J ends lost 1 base and 5 bases respectively, with 4 bases between them. CDR3 residues: CASSIGEDTQYF. CDR3 coding DNA: TGTGCCAGTAGTATAGGGGAAGATACGCAGTATTTT. Together with reference TRBV19 and TRBJ2-3, the CDR3 gives the full variable domain: DGGITQSPKYLFRKEGQNVTLSCEQNLNHDAMYWYRQDPGQGLRLIYYSQIVNDFQKGDIAEGYSVSREKKESFPLTVTSAQKNPTAFYLCASSIGEDTQYFGPGTRLTVL.

This clonotype was observed a few times. This chain uses TRBV10-3 with TRBJ2-7, with TRBD2 matching over 14 bases. The J segment lost 3 bases and the V segment lost 7 bases, leaving 14 bases of the junction unmatched. Looked up from germline, CDR1 is ENHRY and CDR2 is SYGVKD. The CDR3 loop spans 18 amino acids. The CDR3 sequence: CAIMSPGTSGSHDYEQYF. The CDR3 nucleotides read TGTGCCATCATGTCACCCGGGACTAGCGGGAGTCATGACTACGAGCAGTACTTC.

The table lists this clonotype with a few counts. V and J are TRBV2 and TRBJ2-1; D possibly corresponds to TRBD1 (5 bases). Germline-derived CDR1 and CDR2 are SNHLY and FYNNEI. This CDR3 has 13 residues. Trimming removed 4 bases at V and 1 base at J, with 5 bases between. CDR3 region: CASSGQSYNEQFF. The CDR3, as DNA: TGTGCCAGCAGTGGACAGTCCTACAATGAGCAGTTCTTC.

The table lists this clonotype with a few counts. CDR3 DNA sequence: TGTGCCAGCTCAGGACAGTATTACAATGAGCAGTTCTTC. It translates to CASSGQYYNEQFF. This chain uses TRBV18 with TRBJ2-1; tentative D call: TRBD1 (6 bases). V gave up 5 bases and J gave up 4 bases, with 9 bases separating them. Germline CDR1 and CDR2: KGHSH and LQKENI. The CDR3 consists of 13 residues.

This clonotype was recorded a few times. This rearrangement joins TRBV5-1 to TRBJ2-7; D is unclear. Trimming removed 1 base from V and 2 bases from J, with 10 bases in between. This CDR3 spans 14 amino acids. The germline CDR1 and CDR2 sequences are SGHRS and YFSETQ. In nucleotides, the CDR3 is TGCGCCAGCAGCTTGAACATCGCCGCCTACGAGCAGTACTTC. It yields the protein CASSLNIAAYEQYF.

The CDR3: CASSLDGTTFYGYTF. Written as DNA, the CDR3 is TGCGCCAGCAGCTTGGACGGGACTACTTTCTATGGCTACACCTTC. The chain recombines TRBV5-1 with TRBJ1-2, with a tentative D call TRBD1 (5 bases). Looked up from germline, CDR1 is SGHRS and CDR2 is YFSETQ. This CDR3 has 15 amino acids. V gave up 0 bases and J gave up 4 bases, with 13 bases separating them.

This sequence joins TRBV29-1 and TRBJ2-5, with 7 bases fitting TRBD1. V trimming: 5 bases; J trimming: 5 bases; junction bases outside the gene matches: 5. The CDR3 length is 12 residues. Germline V gene data show CDR1 as SQVTM and CDR2 as ANQGSEA. The CDR3 spells CSVKTDRETQYF. CDR3 bases: TGCAGCGTTAAAACGGACAGGGAGACCCAGTACTTC.

V usage is TRBV12-3 or TRBV12-4 and J usage is TRBJ2-1, with 7 nucleotides matching TRBD1. Losses at the gene ends were 6 bases for V and 9 bases for J; bases not matched to a gene: 2. This CDR3 contains 11 residues. The CDR3 DNA is TGTGCCAGCAGGAACAGGGGTGAGCAGTTCTTC. Amino acids: CASRNRGEQFF.

J is TRBJ2-5 and V is TRBV7-2, with 7 bases that match TRBD2. This CDR3 has 16 amino acids. Germline V gene data show CDR1 as SGHTA and CDR2 as FQGNSA. J lost 5 bases, V lost 1 base, and 10 bases had no gene match. This CDR3 reads CASSLDPTSPTETQYF. The CDR3 DNA follows: TGTGCCAGCAGCTTAGACCCGACTAGCCCCACGGAGACCCAGTACTTC. Full variable domain (remainder filled in from reference TRBV7-2 and TRBJ2-5): GAGVSQSPSNKVTEKGKDVELRCDPISGHTALYWYRQSLGQGLEFLIYFQGNSAPDKSGLPSDRFSAERTGGSVSTLTIQRTQQEDSAVYLCASSLDPTSPTETQYFGPGTRLLVL.

The chain links TRBV7-2 to TRBJ2-1, with no clear D. V was cut by 5 bases and J by 5 bases, with 13 bases left in between. In germline, CDR1 is SGHTA, CDR2 FQGNSA. The CDR3 length is 14 residues. CDR3 coding DNA: TGTGCCAGCAGCCCCGGCCCTTACGACAATGAGCAGTTCTTC. It is translated as CASSPGPYDNEQFF.

This chain's CDR3 is CASSLGLALKYNEQFF. CDR3 coding DNA: TGTGCCAGCAGCTTGGGGCTAGCCCTGAAATACAATGAGCAGTTCTTC. The V gene is TRBV5-5, the J gene TRBJ2-1, with TRBD2 as a possible D gene (5 bases). Trimming cost V 0 bases and J 4 bases, with 14 bases left between them. The CDR3 runs to 16 residues. The germline V gene encodes CDR1 SGHKS and CDR2 YYEKEE (reference sequence). Drawing the rest from reference TRBV5-5 and TRBJ2-1, the complete variable domain is DAGVTQSPTHLIKTRGQQVTLRCSPISGHKSVSWYQQVLGQGPQFIFQYYEKEERGRGNFPDRFSARQFPNYSSELNVNALLLGDSALYLCASSLGLALKYNEQFFGPGTRLTVL.

The CDR3 region is CSALGQGQGWTQYF. DNA for the CDR3: TGCAGCGCTCTCGGACAGGGTCAGGGATGGACCCAGTACTTC. The chain combines TRBV29-1 with TRBJ2-5; 8 positions match TRBD1. Unmatched junction bases numbered 14, after V lost 7 bases and J lost 7 bases. Germline V gene data show CDR1 as SQVTM and CDR2 as ANQGSEA. The CDR3 contains 14 residues.

This chain links TRBV28 with TRBJ2-3, with D possibly matching TRBD1 (7 bases). The CDR3 is 18 amino acids. The germline gives CDR1 MDHEN, CDR2 SYDVKM. The ends were cut back, 5 bases at V and 0 bases at J, with 21 bases in the middle. This CDR3 reads CASSGGGHRGTSTDTQYF. The CDR3 DNA follows: TGTGCCAGCAGTGGAGGGGGACACAGGGGAACTAGCACAGATACGCAGTATTTT.

This chain connects TRBV27 to TRBJ2-5; the D gene is possibly TRBD2 (5 bases). This CDR3 spans 13 amino acids. In germline, CDR1 is MNHEY, CDR2 SMNVEV (reference sequence). Trimming removed 2 bases at V and 7 bases at J, with 11 bases between. The CDR3 here is CASSLRSAGTQYF. The CDR3 DNA follows: TGTGCCAGCAGTTTACGTTCGGCGGGGACCCAGTACTTC.

This rearrangement joins TRBV5-1 to TRBJ2-3; the match to TRBD2 covers 8 bases. Germline V lookup: CDR1 SGHRS, CDR2 YFSETQ. The CDR3 loop spans 15 amino acids. J was trimmed by 4 bases and V by 4 bases; bases with no gene match: 8. The CDR3 nucleotides are TGCGCCAGCAGCGTCGGGAGGGCCAGGTCAGATACGCAGTATTTT. Encoded protein: CASSVGRARSDTQYF.

This clonotype was observed a few times. The gene calls are TRBV10-2 and TRBJ1-2; the D gene is possibly TRBD1 (5 bases). The CDR3 covers 14 residues. Germline loops: CDR1 WSHSY, CDR2 SAAADI. Trimming removed 6 bases at V and 4 bases at J, with 15 bases between. The CDR3, as DNA: TGCGCCAGCAGCCCGGGGGTAGGCACCTATGGCTACACCTTC. Its protein product is CASSPGVGTYGYTF.

This clonotype was seen a single time. The chain combines TRBV28 with TRBJ1-1; 8 bases are shared with TRBD1. V shed 6 bases, J shed 4 bases, and the junction held 4 bases outside the gene matches. Germline values: CDR1 MDHEN, CDR2 SYDVKM. The CDR3 spans 13 residues. The CDR3 nucleotides read TGTGCCAGCAGCGGTGGACAGGGCACTGAAGCTTTCTTT. This translates into CASSGGQGTEAFF. The full variable domain, completed using reference TRBV28 and TRBJ1-1, is DVKVTQSSRYLVKRTGEKVFLECVQDMDHENMFWYRQDPGLGLRLIYFSYDVKMKEKGDIPEGYSVSREKKERFSLILESASTNQTSMYLCASSGGQGTEAFFGQGTRLTVV.

This chain connects TRBV28 to TRBJ2-4; maybe TRBD2 (6 bases). Trimming left V 7 bases short and J 6 bases short, with 16 bases between. The V gene's germline CDR1 is MDHEN and CDR2 SYDVKM. The CDR3 runs to 14 residues. CDR3 bases: TGTGCCAGCATGACCGGGCTAGCGATAAACATTCAGTACTTC. Its translation is CASMTGLAINIQYF.